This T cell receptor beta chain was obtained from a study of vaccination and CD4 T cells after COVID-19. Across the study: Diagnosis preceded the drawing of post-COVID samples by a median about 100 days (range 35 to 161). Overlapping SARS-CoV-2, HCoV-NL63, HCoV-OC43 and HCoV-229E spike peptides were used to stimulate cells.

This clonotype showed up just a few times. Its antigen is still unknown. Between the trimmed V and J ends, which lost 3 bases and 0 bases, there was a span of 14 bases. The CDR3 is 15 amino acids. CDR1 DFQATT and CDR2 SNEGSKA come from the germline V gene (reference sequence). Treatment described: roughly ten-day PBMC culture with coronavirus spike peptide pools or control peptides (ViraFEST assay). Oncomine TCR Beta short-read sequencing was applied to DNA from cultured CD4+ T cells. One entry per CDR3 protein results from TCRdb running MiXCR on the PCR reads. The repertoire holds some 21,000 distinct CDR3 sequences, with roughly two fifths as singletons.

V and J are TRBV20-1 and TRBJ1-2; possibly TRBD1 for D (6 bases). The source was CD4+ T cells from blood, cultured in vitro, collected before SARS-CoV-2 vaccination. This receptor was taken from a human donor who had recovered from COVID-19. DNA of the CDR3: TGCAGTGCTAGGGGGGACAAGACGACTAACTATGGCTACACCTTC. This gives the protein CSARGDKTTNYGYTF.